This is a list of T cell receptor beta chains from one sample in a study of cytomegalovirus exposure and HLA in healthy donors. The repertoire was sequenced with immunoSEQ multiplex PCR; TCRdb's copy has only in-frame clones and lacks some. This sample has about 140,000 clones, with 80% found just once. The sample taken for sequencing was PBMCs. These receptors all stem from a man aged 35 to 55 in good health and CMV-seronegative. The CDR3 runs from the conserved cysteine through the conserved F or W. The order of the fields is clone size, V gene, J gene, D gene, CDR3 DNA, CDR3 protein. A D gene is named only where the DNA matches it firmly. Clone size is not always given. Where it is, it says once, few, many or a class for expanded clones.

>.|TRBV5-4|TRBJ2-1|TRBD2
TGTGCCAGCAGCTTGGATGCGCTAGCGGGGGGGAATGAGCAGTTCTTC
CASSLDALAGGNEQFF
>.|TRBV9|TRBJ1-6|TRBD1
TGTGCCAGCAGCGGACCCACGGGACAGGCCAATAATTCACCCCTCCACTTT
CASSGPTGQANNSPLHF
>.|TRBV7-3|TRBJ2-3|TRBD1
TGTGCCAGCAGCTTAGGGGGGCAGGGGGCCGATACGCAGTATTTT
CASSLGGQGADTQYF
>.|TRBV5-1|TRBJ2-5|TRBD2
TGCGCCAGCAGCTTGTTTTCGCGGGGGGCTTCCGAGACCCAGTACTTC
CASSLFSRGASETQYF
>.|TRBV10-2|TRBJ1-5|TRBD1
TGCGCCAGCAGTGGAATTGGACAGGGGGCGCTTAGCAATCAGCCCCAGCATTTT
CASSGIGQGALSNQPQHF
>.|TRBV5-4|TRBJ2-7|TRBD2
TGTGCCAGCAGCTCACTAGCGGGGGAGTCCTACGAGCAGTACTTC
CASSSLAGESYEQYF
>once|TRBV10-1|TRBJ2-3|TRBD2
TGCGCCAGCAGTGAATCTAGCGGGGACACAGATACGCAGTATTTT
CASSESSGDTDTQYF
>few|TRBV6-5|TRBJ1-1|TRBD1
TGTGCCAGCAGCCCTAGGACAGGGAGGAGCACTGAAGCTTTCTTT
CASSPRTGRSTEAFF
>.|TRBV9|TRBJ2-3|.
TGTGCCAGCAGCGCCCCCTCGGGAGCTGATACGCAGTATTTT
CASSAPSGADTQYF
>.|TRBV29-1|TRBJ2-7|TRBD1
TGCAGCGTAGTGGACAGGGTATACGAGCAGTACTTC
CSVVDRVYEQYF
>.|TRBV4-2|TRBJ1-3|.
TGTGCCAGCAGCCAAGAGGCAAGGGAACAGGGAAGCATATATTTT
CASSQEAREQGSIYF
>.|TRBV18|TRBJ2-2|.
TGTGCCAGCTCACCAATAATGGGCCAGTCCGGGGAGCTGTTTTTT
CASSPIMGQSGELFF
>once|TRBV7-8|TRBJ1-2|.
TGTGCCAGCAGCTTAGGGCAGGGGATGTCGACGATTTATGGCTACACCTTC
CASSLGQGMSTIYGYTF
>.|TRBV4-3|TRBJ1-3|.
TGCGCCAGCAGCCCAGACCGGGGAAACACCATATATTTT
CASSPDRGNTIYF
>.|TRBV5-1|TRBJ1-4|.
TGCGCCAGCAGCTTGGGCGGGTCAGTCGCAACTAATGAAAAACTGTTTTTT
CASSLGGSVATNEKLFF
>few|TRBV6-5|TRBJ1-2|.
TGTGCCAGCAGTCCCAGAGGGAGGAGAGATTATGGCTACACCTTC
CASSPRGRRDYGYTF
>once|TRBV5-5|TRBJ1-5|TRBD1
TGTGCCAGCAGCTTGCAGGTTGGGACAGGGAGTCAGCCCCAGCATTTT
CASSLQVGTGSQPQHF
>few|TRBV7-4|TRBJ1-1|TRBD1
TGTGCCAGCAGCTTAGGAGGGGGCCACCAGGGAACTGAAGCTTTCTTT
CASSLGGGHQGTEAFF
>.|TRBV6-5|TRBJ1-3|.
TGTGCCAGCAGGATAGGGGCAGGGGCAGGAAACACCATATATTTT
CASRIGAGAGNTIYF
>.|TRBV2|TRBJ2-2|.
TGTGCCAGCAGCCGGACTCAGAACACCGGGGAGCTGTTTTTT
CASSRTQNTGELFF
>.|TRBV7-3|TRBJ1-5|.
TGTGCCAGCAGCCCAGAGGCTTTTAGCAATCAGCCCCAGCATTTT
CASSPEAFSNQPQHF
>.|TRBV10-3|TRBJ2-3|TRBD2
TGTGCCAATAGCGGGGGGGCAGATACGCAGTATTTT
CANSGGADTQYF
>.|TRBV9|TRBJ2-5|TRBD2
TGTGCCAGCAGCGTGGCGGGACTAAAAGAGACCCAGTACTTC
CASSVAGLKETQYF
>once|TRBV6-6|TRBJ1-1|TRBD1
TGTGCCGGAGGGACAGGGCCGCTTGTGAACACTGAAGCTTTCTTT
CAGGTGPLVNTEAFF
>.|TRBV5-6|TRBJ2-2|TRBD1
TGTGCCAGCAGGGGACAGGGGCGACCCGGGGAGCTGTTTTTT
CASRGQGRPGELFF
>.|TRBV15|TRBJ1-1|TRBD1
TGTGCCACCAGCAAAGACAGGGTTGAAGCTTTCTTT
CATSKDRVEAFF
>.|TRBV5-1|TRBJ1-4|.
TGCGCCAGCAGCTTAGGGGTCAGTAATGAAAAACTGTTTTTT
CASSLGVSNEKLFF
>.|TRBV11-2|TRBJ2-1|TRBD2
TGTGCCAGCAGCATCGGGACTAGCGGCTACAATGAGCAGTTCTTC
CASSIGTSGYNEQFF
>few|TRBV10-2|TRBJ1-1|.
TGCGCCAGCACCCTAGACCTCTTCGAGGGCGCTGAAGCTTTCTTT
CASTLDLFEGAEAFF
>.|TRBV6-1|TRBJ2-7|TRBD2
TGTGCCAGCAGAATAGCGGGGGCCTCCTACGAGCAGTACTTC
CASRIAGASYEQYF
>.|TRBV5-6|TRBJ1-3|.
TGTGCCAGCAGCTCTCGGAGGGGAAACACCATATATTTT
CASSSRRGNTIYF
>.|TRBV5-6|TRBJ1-1|.
TGTGCCAGCAGCTCCCAGTTCATGAACACTGAAGCTTTCTTT
CASSSQFMNTEAFF
>.|TRBV7-9|TRBJ2-3|TRBD1
TGTGCCAGCAGACTGAGTGGACAGGGGGCAGATACGCAGTATTTT
CASRLSGQGADTQYF